This TCR beta chain was captured in a study of T cells in Graves' hyperthyroidism and ophthalmopathy (dated 2019 in TCRdb). General notes on the study: Peripheral blood was sampled at the time of initial diagnosis, prior to any treatment. An independent validation cohort of under 20 hyperthyroidism patients and approximately 17 patients who later progressed to ophthalmopathy tested prospective prediction of ophthalmopathy. The approximately 100 discovery patients were divided at random into training and test sets in a 7:3 ratio. Thyroid tissue and blood T-cell repertoires from several Graves' hyperthyroidism patients were also compared in the study. Once sampling was done, hyperthyroidism patients were given methimazole at a starting dose of 30 mg daily, whereas ophthalmopathy patients were given high-dose intravenous methylprednisolone. To identify distinguishing TCR V-J signatures, a discovery cohort of 100 patients was used, comprising 43 with Graves' ophthalmopathy and around 57 with stable Graves' hyperthyroidism. The paper describes TCR Vbeta CDR3 sequencing of some 130 peripheral blood samples, made up of some 40 ophthalmopathy patients, roughly 75 hyperthyroidism patients and approximately 17 progressor patients.

In the case of this clonotype: Its antigen remains undetermined. The input lacks base qualities; no much larger clone sits a single base away.

TCR beta CDR3 regions were amplified from RNA transcripts. The first round of RT-PCR for the TCR CDR3 was performed with the HTBI primer set and the Qiagen OneStep RT-PCR kit. The libraries were constructed in a second round of multiplex PCR and then size-selected and purified. The libraries were sequenced on an Illumina HiSeq2000 using paired-end 100 bp reads. The study's processing was this. SOAPnuke was used to process the raw data, throwing out any read that contained adapters or uncalled bases, had a mean Phred below 15, or lacked an exact constant-primer or identifier match. High-quality paired reads were merged with COPE v1.2.5, and unique nucleotide sequences were defined as clonotypes. Clonotypes were aligned to IMGT TRBV, TRBD and TRBJ reference segments using MiTCR v1.1. The analysis included only V-J combinations with a frequency above 0.0001, which together covered around 99% of the repertoires. A TCS score was defined as the ratio between F50 (clonal expansion) and ExV (chaos), using BLOSUM62-based TCRdist between CDR3 peptides within each V-J. Welch's t-statistics and random forest reduced several hundred V-J features to about 13, which were used in a naive Bayes classifier (R e1071). The raw public reads went through TCRdb reprocessing: fastp at Q25, MiXCR clone calling, in-frame beta chains kept. Entries are consolidated by CDR3 protein sequence, retaining the most common genes and DNA. None of the V and J calls come from the authors' own analysis; TCRdb made them. This sample gives fewer than 650,000 distinct CDR3 sequences in total; 11% to 15% of them show up just once. The ten largest clones capture roughly 7% of the sample.

In the ophthalmopathy patients, disease was moderately to severely active, with a Clinical Activity Score of 3 or more, a NOSPECS grade of 4 or more, and a duration of less than 3 months. Any patient with an uncontrolled infection, another autoimmune disease, pregnancy or lactation was excluded. Diagnoses were established on the basis of clinical symptoms, serum thyroxine and TRAb, thyroid ultrasound, and orbital computed tomography. Ficoll-Paque density gradient centrifugation was used to isolate PBMCs from 10 ml of fresh peripheral blood. Total RNA was extracted using Trizol reagent, and RNA quality was assessed on an Agilent 2100 Bioanalyzer. General findings and caveats noted by the study authors: Sample size was not statistically predetermined, and blinding of investigators to group allocation was not performed. In validation, the model predicted progression to ophthalmopathy with approximately 69% sensitivity and less than 75% specificity, a median of about 6 months before onset. Most expanded thyroid clonotypes (frequency above 0.001) were also detected in blood, suggesting blood repertoires may reflect thyroid immune responses. In cross-validation, a model built on a 13 V-J signature told ophthalmopathy apart from stable hyperthyroidism with 85% to 90% sensitivity and approximately 81% specificity, and in testing the same model reached 80%/75%.

Sequenced input: blood. This TCR was recovered from a young woman with Graves' ophthalmopathy.

The nucleotide sequence is given as TGTGCCTGGAGATGGGGGGCGAACTCCGAAGCTTTCTTT. Translated, it gives CAWRWGANSEAFF. The chain is encoded by TRBV30 joined to TRBJ1-1; TRBD1 is possibly the D segment (6 matching bases). As encoded in the germline V gene (reference sequence), CDR1 is GTSNPN while CDR2 is SVGIG. The CDR3 runs 13 amino acids, cysteine and phenylalanine included. The entry retains the CDR3 DNA only, 39 bases that are in frame from base 1. V is shortened by 3 bases, J by 8 bases, and the region joining them spans 16 bases.